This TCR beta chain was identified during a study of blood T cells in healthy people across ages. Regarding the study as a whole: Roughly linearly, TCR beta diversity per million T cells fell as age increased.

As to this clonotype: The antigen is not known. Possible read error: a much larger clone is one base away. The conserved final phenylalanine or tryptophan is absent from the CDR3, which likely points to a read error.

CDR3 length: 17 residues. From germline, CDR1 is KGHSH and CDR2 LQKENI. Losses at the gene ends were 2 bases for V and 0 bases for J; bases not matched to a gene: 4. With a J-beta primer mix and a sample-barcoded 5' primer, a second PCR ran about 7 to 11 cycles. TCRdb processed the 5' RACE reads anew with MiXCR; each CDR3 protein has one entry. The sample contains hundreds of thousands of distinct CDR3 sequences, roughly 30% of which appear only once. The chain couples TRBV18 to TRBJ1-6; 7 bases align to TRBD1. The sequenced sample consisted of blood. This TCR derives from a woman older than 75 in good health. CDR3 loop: CASSPETGSSYNSPLHC. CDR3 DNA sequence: TGTGCCAGCTCACCAGAGACAGGGAGCTCCTATAATTCACCCCTCCACTGT.